This TCR beta chain originates from a study of blood T cell repertoires in COVID-19. Germline CDR1 and CDR2: SGHVS and FQNEAQ. The CDR3 runs 15 residues. The trim removed 3 bases at V and 6 bases at J, leaving 9 bases unmatched. This clone was found once. As processed by the authors: Reference gene primer amplification gave nucleated cell count estimates. TCRdb's table, derived via immunoSEQ multiplex PCR, lists solely in-frame clones and lacks some. That table gives V, J and clone size, and the DNA gave D and trimming. Altogether more than 300,000 clones are present, roughly nine tenths being singletons, with the ten largest covering about 8.4%.

The receptor comes from a woman aged 30 to 39 who had recovered from COVID-19. The genes are TRBV7-8 and TRBJ2-7, with 9 bases aligning to TRBD1. The sample was PBMCs or T cells enriched from blood (not recorded which). CDR3 sequence (DNA): TGTGCCAGCAGCTTTGGGGGGACAGGGTTTGCCGAGCAGTACTTC. Translation gives CASSFGGTGFAEQYF.